The next 18 T cell receptor beta chains were all read from a single sample in a study of radiotherapy plus CTLA-4 blockade in lung cancer. Clones were read by immunoSEQ multiplex PCR, and TCRdb kept only the in-frame ones, dropping some. The repertoire holds about 59,000 clones, 65% to 80% seen once, with about 8.3% in the top ten. This specimen consisted of peripheral blood, obtained from a patient treated with radiotherapy plus ipilimumab. The receptors were sampled from a human donor with non-small cell lung cancer whose response to radiotherapy plus ipilimumab could not be evaluated.

V usage is TRBV5-1 and J usage is TRBJ2-6, with D possibly matching TRBD1 (6 bases). Germline CDR1 reads SGHRS; CDR2 reads YFSETQ. Trimming cost V 3 bases and J 3 bases, with 13 bases left between them. The CDR3 has 16 residues. CDR3 sequence (DNA): TGCGCCAGCAGCTCCCGGACAGAAGGTGGGGCCAACGTCCTGACTTTC. Residues: CASSSRTEGGANVLTF. The whole variable domain, filled in from reference TRBV5-1 and TRBJ2-6, reads KAGVTQTPRYLIKTRGQQVTLSCSPISGHRSVSWYQQTPGQGLQFLFEYFSETQRNKGNFPGRFSGRQFSNSRSEMNVSTLELGDSALYLCASSSRTEGGANVLTFGAGSRLTVL.

The gene calls are TRBV30 and TRBJ1-2, with D hard to call. Per germline, CDR1 GTSNPN and CDR2 SVGIG (reference sequence). The CDR3 is made up of 13 amino acids. The ends were cut back, 0 bases at V and 9 bases at J, with 14 bases in the middle. The CDR3 reads CAWSVSPSASYTF. CDR3 sequence (DNA): TGTGCCTGGAGTGTTTCTCCCTCTGCTAGCTACACCTTC. Full variable domain (outside the CDR3, taken from reference TRBV30 and TRBJ1-2): SQTIHQWPATLVQPVGSPLSLECTVEGTSNPNLYWYRQAAGRGLQLLFYSVGIGQISSEVPQNLSASRPQDRQFILSSKKLLLSDSGFYLCAWSVSPSASYTFGSGTRLTVV.

The chain joins TRBV4-1 to TRBJ2-3; the match to TRBD1 covers 7 bases. V shed 4 bases, J shed 0 bases, and the junction held 10 bases outside the gene matches. The CDR3 spans 17 residues. Germline CDR1 reads MGHRA; CDR2 reads YSYEKL. CDR3 in amino acids: CASSPGDSYFSTDTQYF. As DNA, the CDR3 is TGCGCCAGCAGCCCAGGGGACAGCTACTTTAGCACAGATACGCAGTATTTT.

In regard to this clone: Germline is not matched at one junction end, which may reflect a read error. This chain connects TRBV6-6 to TRBJ1-2; no reliable D call. The CDR3 sequence is 14 residues long. Germline CDR1 is MNHNY and CDR2 is SVGAGI (reference sequence). DNA of the CDR3: TGTGCCGGCAGCCGGGGTTCTTCAAACCATGGCTACACCTTC. This gives the protein CAGSRGSSNHGYTF.

CDR3 protein: CGVGREGEQFF. CDR3 coding DNA: TGTGGGGTGGGCAGGGAAGGTGAGCAGTTCTTC. The chain combines TRBV19 with TRBJ2-1, with D possibly being TRBD1 (5 bases). The CDR3 extends over 11 amino acids. CDR1 and CDR2 from the germline V gene are LNHDA and SQIVND (reference sequence).

The J gene is TRBJ2-7, the V gene TRBV7-9, with TRBD1 matching over 10 bases. V lost 4 bases to trimming and J lost 6 bases; unmatched junction nucleotides: 6. Germline lookup yields CDR1 SEHNR and CDR2 FQNEAQ (reference sequence). This CDR3 is 14 amino acids long. In nucleotides, the CDR3 is TGTGCCAGCAGCTCCGGACAGGGGGGCTTCGAGCAGTACTTC. Protein product: CASSSGQGGFEQYF.

The chain has TRBV5-4 and TRBJ2-3; TRBD1 agrees at 12 bases. In germline, CDR1 is SGHNT, CDR2 YYREEE (reference sequence). The ends lost 4 bases at V and 2 bases at J; junction bases unmatched: 5. The CDR3 consists of 16 residues. This CDR3 is CASSVGQGANTDTQYF. CDR3 sequence (DNA): TGTGCCAGCAGCGTGGGACAGGGGGCTAACACAGATACGCAGTATTTT.

The chain links TRBV7-2 to TRBJ1-3; 7 bases align to TRBD1. The CDR3 consists of 15 residues. Germline-derived CDR1 and CDR2 are SGHTA and FQGNSA. Losses at the gene ends were 5 bases for V and 0 bases for J; bases not matched to a gene: 4. The CDR3 sequence: CASSPGQTSGNTIYF. DNA for the CDR3: TGTGCCAGCAGCCCGGGACAGACCTCTGGAAACACCATATATTTT.

CDR3 residues: CAISRDRDEQYF. The CDR3 DNA sequence: TGTGCCATCAGCCGGGACAGAGACGAGCAGTACTTC. V is TRBV10-3 and J is TRBJ2-7, with 7 bases identical to TRBD1. The CDR3 has 12 residues. CDR1 ENHRY and CDR2 SYGVKD come from the germline V gene. Trimming took 6 bases from V and 5 from J; bases not matched to a gene: 4.

This clone occurred a few times. This rearrangement joins TRBV18 to TRBJ1-1; TRBD1 might be the D (5 bases). This CDR3 spans 14 amino acids. V lost 2 bases, J lost 3 bases, and 10 bases lay in between. The V gene's germline CDR1 is KGHSH and CDR2 LQKENI. Here the CDR3 reads CASSPTTGDTEAFF. The CDR3, as DNA: TGTGCCAGCTCACCAACGACGGGGGACACTGAAGCTTTCTTT.

This clone was observed a handful of times. The chain has TRBV6-5 and TRBJ1-2, with TRBD1 identical over 11 bases. The V gene end was trimmed by 5 bases and the J gene end by 3 bases; junction bases not matched to a gene: 5. This CDR3 contains 15 residues. Looked up from germline, CDR1 is MNHEY and CDR2 is SVGAGI. Here the CDR3 DNA reads TGTGCCAGCAGTAGAGGGGACAGGGGGTACTATGGCTACACCTTC. Its translation: CASSRGDRGYYGYTF.

The V gene is TRBV14, the J gene TRBJ2-2; 12 nucleotides align to TRBD2. The CDR3 extends over 17 amino acids. Trimming cost V 4 bases and J 8 bases; bases outside gene matches: 11. Germline V gene sequence: CDR1 SGHDN, CDR2 FVKESK. CDR3 residues: CASSRTSGIFVAGELFF. The CDR3 DNA follows: TGTGCCAGCAGCCGGACTAGCGGGATATTCGTAGCGGGGGAGCTGTTTTTT.

The chain combines TRBV5-5 with TRBJ2-7; perhaps TRBD1 as D (5 bases). V was cut by 4 bases and J by 6 bases, with 20 bases left in between. Germline lookup yields CDR1 SGHKS and CDR2 YYEKEE (reference sequence). The CDR3 is 15 residues long. The CDR3 DNA follows: TGTGCCAGCAGCCGATTCCAGCATGACAGCTCCGAGCAGTACTTC. Protein product: CASSRFQHDSSEQYF. Full variable domain (outside the CDR3, taken from reference TRBV5-5 and TRBJ2-7): DAGVTQSPTHLIKTRGQQVTLRCSPISGHKSVSWYQQVLGQGPQFIFQYYEKEERGRGNFPDRFSARQFPNYSSELNVNALLLGDSALYLCASSRFQHDSSEQYFGPGTRLTVT.

The CDR3 is CASSVVLPGQGQGVEAFF. CDR3 DNA sequence: TGTGCCAGCAGCGTAGTCCTCCCGGGACAGGGACAAGGGGTTGAAGCTTTCTTT. The V and J genes are TRBV9 and TRBJ1-1; TRBD1 agrees at 9 bases. The CDR3 covers 18 residues. J was trimmed by 7 bases and V by 0 bases; bases with no gene match: 16. Germline lookup yields CDR1 SGDLS and CDR2 YYNGEE.

The J gene is TRBJ2-5, the V gene TRBV10-3; D perhaps matches TRBD2 (6 bases). V lost 6 bases and J 5 bases, leaving 22 bases between the germline ends. The CDR3 is made up of 16 amino acids. CDR1 and CDR2 (germline): ENHRY, SYGVKD. CDR3 sequence (DNA): TGTGCCATCAGGGGAACAGGACTCGAAGGAGGGGAGACCCAGTACTTC. Translated, it gives CAIRGTGLEGGETQYF.

The V gene is TRBV5-1, the J gene TRBJ1-1; TRBD1 might be the D (6 bases). The CDR3 length is 15 residues. Germline V lookup: CDR1 SGHRS, CDR2 YFSETQ. V was shortened by 0 bases and J by 5 bases, with 14 bases between the two germline ends. The CDR3 bases are TGCGCCAGCAGCTTGGAAGACAGGTGGGGGACTGAAGCTTTCTTT. Amino acid sequence: CASSLEDRWGTEAFF.

The J gene is TRBJ1-5, the V gene TRBV6-6; D perhaps matches TRBD1 (5 bases). V was pared by 11 bases and J by 3 bases, with 14 bases between. This CDR3 spans 13 amino acids. Germline assignment: CDR1 MNHNY and CDR2 SVGAGI (reference sequence). The CDR3 DNA sequence: TGTGCCTCAAAGGGGAGGGACAATCAGCCCCAGCATTTT. Its protein is CASKGRDNQPQHF.

Judged by abundance, this clone is medium-sized. The V call is TRBV18, the J call TRBJ1-1; no definite D call. This CDR3 is built from 15 residues. Germline lookup yields CDR1 KGHSH and CDR2 LQKENI. V dropped 0 bases and J dropped 4 bases, with 12 bases sitting between them. The CDR3 loop reads CASSPPEGWGTEAFF. CDR3 bases: TGTGCCAGCTCACCACCTGAGGGCTGGGGCACTGAAGCTTTCTTT.